This T cell receptor (beta chain) emerged from a study of a mutant IDH1 vaccine in newly diagnosed glioma. Background on the study: Among treated patients, around 60% were male and around 40% female, and mean age was 40.4 years. Visit V12 was scheduled at week 35 and visit V13 at week 47. Most patients had received both radiotherapy and temozolomide, the prior options being radiotherapy, temozolomide, or both.

Documented time point: week 35, safety follow-up. In every dose of vaccine, 300 ug of mutant IDH1 20-mer peptide was given alongside topical imiquimod. For this clone: Its antigen is currently unknown.

Sequenced by immunoSEQ multiplex PCR; TCRdb stores in-frame clones only, minus some. Of 45,000 to 60,000 clones in the sample, around 90% were seen once. The study's findings and limits: Altogether, 93.3% of patients exhibited vaccine-induced immune responses.

This TCR was recovered from a woman in her thirties or forties with glioma. The source material was PBMCs, sampled from a glioma patient whose treatment included an IDH1 peptide vaccine.

CDR3 loop: CASSIPGGHNTEAFF. CDR3 nucleotides: TGTGCCAGTAGTATCCCCGGGGGGCATAACACTGAAGCTTTCTTT. The V call is TRBV19, the J call TRBJ1-1, with a weak D call TRBD1 (6 bases). Germline V lookup: CDR1 LNHDA, CDR2 SQIVND (reference sequence). Trimming took 3 bases from V and 2 from J, leaving 13 bases between them. This CDR3 is built from 15 residues.